A selection of T cell receptor beta chains follows, all from one sample in a study of T cell responses to AZD1222 COVID-19 vaccine. The method was immunoSEQ multiplex PCR; TCRdb's version includes in-frame clones alone and lacks a portion of them. In the table there are more than 85,000 clones, roughly 82% of which are singletons. The sequencing used peripheral blood, collected on day 0 of AZD1222 vaccination. The receptors here all came from an adult in good health. Both conserved end residues are part of each CDR3.

>TRBV2|TRBJ2-5
CASRTGGGPGETQYF
>TRBV29-1|TRBJ1-1
CSASSGGGMNTEAFF
>TRBV7-8|TRBJ1-3
CASSLAAGPPNTIYF
>TRBV4-2|TRBJ1-6
CASSQGSASSYNSPLHF
>TRBV15|TRBJ2-7
CATSRDRGGGSYEQYF
>TRBV4-3|TRBJ1-2
CASSQIGGGGPYGYTF
>TRBV5-1|TRBJ2-1
CASTRTGGHEQFF
>TRBV5-1|TRBJ1-1
CASSFGGAGNTEAFF
>TRBV5-1|TRBJ1-5
CASSLMPGEGQPQHF
>TRBV27|TRBJ1-2
CASSYGGGAPYGYTF
>TRBV30|TRBJ2-3
CAWSGGTDTQYF
>TRBV12-3/TRBV12-4|TRBJ1-6
CASSGTGVSPLHF
>TRBV4-3|TRBJ2-3
CASSQEDASTDTQYF
>TRBV11-1|TRBJ2-1
CASSFSSLDYNEQFF
>TRBV7-2|TRBJ2-1
CASSSSGPYNEQFF
>TRBV6-6|TRBJ2-7
CASSIGAYEQYF
>TRBV11-3|TRBJ1-1
CASSPQGSTEAFF
>TRBV14|TRBJ1-1
CASSQTPGWGTEAFF
>TRBV3-1/TRBV3-2|TRBJ2-5
CASSRGGGGQETQYF
>TRBV7-2|TRBJ2-1
CASSSTSGGALEQFF